The T cell receptor beta chain under discussion was sequenced for a study of somatic mutations in cytotoxic T cells in rheumatoid arthritis. The overall study: Collection of patient blood (30 ml EDTA) took place right after diagnosis, before any treatment. Flow-sorting brought some V beta antibody-stained T-cell populations to nearly 100% purity, V beta1+ cells sequenced for TCRB among them.

Regarding this clone: The antigen remains undetermined.

By positive magnetic bead selection, CD4+ and CD8+ cells were isolated, and their purity was checked by flow cytometry. Germline values: CDR1 SNHLY, CDR2 FYNNEI. With V trimmed by 11 bases and J by 8 bases, 10 bases remained unmatched. The CDR3 covers 12 residues. Study results and caveats: A largest CD8+ clone above 20% of CD8+ cells occurred in about an eighth of the 65 patients.

The data were produced by immunoSEQ multiplex PCR, yet TCRdb's version contains in-frame clones alone and is incomplete. This table holds under 35,000 clones, roughly 86% found once. This receptor was identified in an adult with rheumatoid arthritis. The gene calls are TRBV2 and TRBJ1-2; the match to TRBD1 covers 8 bases. The sample comprised CD8+ T cells sorted from blood. CDR3 in DNA: TGTGCCTCTACAGGGGGGCCTAAAGGCTACACCTTC. This gives the protein CASTGGPKGYTF.